The 4 T cell receptor beta chains given below trace back to one sample, sequenced in a study of T cell clusters in autoimmune cytopenias. Some 38,000 genome equivalents of blood DNA were amplified for TRB. TRB rearrangements were amplified by touch-down multiplex PCR with mixed TRB-A/B primers. Each CDR3 protein gets one entry in TCRdb, which reprocessed the multiplex PCR reads and gives no DNA. The sample shows over 6,000 distinct CDR3 sequences, and 9.9% sits with its ten largest clones. This sample also belongs to another study, concerning T cell repertoires in aging, cancer and after chemotherapy.

The sequencing input was peripheral blood. The receptor set was obtained from a human donor in good health.

The genes are TRBV6-5 and TRBJ2-3; TCRdb's D gene call, TRBD1, goes unchecked for lack of DNA. The CDR3 is 16 amino acids. Germline loops: CDR1 MNHEY, CDR2 SVGAGI. The CDR3 is CASRPPGTGGPDTQYF.

This clonotype shows up as medium-sized by frequency. The chain is built from TRBV5-6 and TRBJ2-7; TCRdb selects TRBD1, and the lack of DNA leaves this call unchecked. CDR3 length: 15 residues. Germline V gives CDR1 SGHDT, CDR2 YYEEEE. This CDR3 reads CASSDIGTGDDEQYF.

The chain links TRBV12-3 or TRBV12-4 to TRBJ1-4. This CDR3 contains 15 residues. The CDR3 region is CASSPPRVTNEKLFF.

This clonotype registers medium-sized by frequency. The genes are TRBV6-1 and TRBJ2-5; TCRdb reports TRBD1, a call that lacks DNA to check it against. CDR3 length: 14 residues. Germline V lookup: CDR1 MNHNS, CDR2 SASEGT. The CDR3 protein is CASSTAGDPYTQYF.